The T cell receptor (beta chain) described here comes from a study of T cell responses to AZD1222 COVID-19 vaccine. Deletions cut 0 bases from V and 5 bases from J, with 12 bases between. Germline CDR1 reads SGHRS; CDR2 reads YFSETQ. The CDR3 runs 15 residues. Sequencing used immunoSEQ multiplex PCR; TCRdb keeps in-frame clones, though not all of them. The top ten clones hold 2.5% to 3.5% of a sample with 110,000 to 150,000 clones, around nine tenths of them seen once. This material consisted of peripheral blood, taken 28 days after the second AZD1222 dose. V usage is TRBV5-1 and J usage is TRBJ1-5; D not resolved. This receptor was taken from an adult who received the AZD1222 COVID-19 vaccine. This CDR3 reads CASSLGAGVDQPQHF. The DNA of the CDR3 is TGCGCCAGCAGCTTGGGGGCTGGGGTTGATCAGCCCCAGCATTTT.